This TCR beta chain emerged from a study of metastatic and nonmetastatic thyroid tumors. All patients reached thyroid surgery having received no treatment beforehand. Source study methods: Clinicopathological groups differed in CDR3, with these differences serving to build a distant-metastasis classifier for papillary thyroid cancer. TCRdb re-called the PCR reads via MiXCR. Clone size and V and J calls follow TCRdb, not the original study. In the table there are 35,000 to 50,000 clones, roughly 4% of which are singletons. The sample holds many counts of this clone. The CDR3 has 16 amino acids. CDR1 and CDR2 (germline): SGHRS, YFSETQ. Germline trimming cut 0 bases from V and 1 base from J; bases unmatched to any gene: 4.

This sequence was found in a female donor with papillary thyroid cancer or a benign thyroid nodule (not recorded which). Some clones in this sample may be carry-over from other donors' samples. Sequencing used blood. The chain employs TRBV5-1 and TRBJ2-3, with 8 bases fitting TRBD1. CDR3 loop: CASSLAGTGRTDTQYF. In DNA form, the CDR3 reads TGCGCCAGCAGCTTGGCCGGGACAGGCCGCACAGATACGCAGTATTTT.